A single sample is the source of the 10 T cell receptor beta chains below, sequenced in a study of blood T cell repertoires in COVID-19. Using immunoSEQ multiplex PCR, the repertoire was profiled, and TCRdb retains in-frame clones only, with some absent. The sample includes about 260,000 clones, 75% to 90% seen only once; the top ten take approximately 2%. Sequencing was performed on peripheral blood. Receptors were obtained from a man younger than 40 with active or convalescent COVID-19.

The rearrangement uses TRBV2 and TRBJ1-4; possibly TRBD1 for D (5 bases). Germline V gene sequence: CDR1 SNHLY, CDR2 FYNNEI. Trimming took off 2 bases at V and 6 bases at J, with 22 bases between the two ends. The CDR3 runs to 18 residues. CDR3: CASSEIRRAAPGDEKLFF. DNA for the CDR3: TGTGCCAGCAGTGAAATTCGGAGGGCAGCTCCGGGGGATGAAAAACTGTTTTTT.

This sequence joins TRBV3-1 (or the pseudogene TRBV3-2) and TRBJ1-1; tentative D call: TRBD1 (6 bases). Trimming stripped 8 bases from V and 4 bases from J, with 23 bases between. The CDR3 covers 16 residues. Germline CDR1 reads LGHDT; CDR2 reads YNNKEL (reference sequence). The CDR3 here is CASRPGTFLGGTEAFF. In DNA, the CDR3 is TGTGCCAGCCGCCCGGGGACATTTCTTGGGGGCACTGAAGCTTTCTTT.

In this sample, this clone turned up a few times. This rearrangement joins TRBV5-3 to TRBJ1-2, with D possibly being TRBD1 (6 bases). TRBV5-3 is treated as an ORF (open reading frame) with a function not yet certain. The V end lost 8 bases, the J end lost 5 bases, and 22 bases lay between the germline ends. CDR3 length: 15 amino acids. CDR3 sequence (DNA): TGTGCCAGCCCTAAAGGCACAAGGACAGAATATGGCTACACCTTC. Protein sequence: CASPKGTRTEYGYTF.

The chain couples TRBV4-1 to TRBJ1-2; D is unresolved. The germline gives CDR1 MGHRA, CDR2 YSYEKL. The CDR3 is 15 amino acids. V was shortened by 1 base and J by 6 bases, with 15 bases between the two germline ends. CDR3 nucleotides: TGCGCCAGCAGCCAAGGGAGTCCCGGCGTGGATGGCTACACCTTC. This gives the protein CASSQGSPGVDGYTF.

V usage is TRBV12-3 or TRBV12-4 and J usage is TRBJ1-1, with 9 bases fitting TRBD1. The CDR3 is 13 amino acids. V dropped 5 bases and J dropped 7; count of bases not matched to a gene: 5. As DNA, the CDR3 is TGTGCCAGCAGTCCAAGACAGGGGGATGAAGCTTTCTTT. Residues: CASSPRQGDEAFF.

This chain links TRBV2 with TRBJ1-2, with 10 bases aligning to TRBD1. The ends lost 7 bases at V and 2 bases at J; junction bases unmatched: 4. The CDR3 is made up of 14 amino acids. Looked up from germline, CDR1 is SNHLY and CDR2 is FYNNEI. This CDR3 is CASTRTGGNYGYTF. The CDR3 region has the DNA TGTGCCAGCACTAGGACAGGGGGAAACTATGGCTACACCTTC.

The chain is built from TRBV11-2 and TRBJ2-7, with D possibly matching TRBD2 (5 bases). The CDR3 is 14 residues long. Germline V lookup: CDR1 SGHAT, CDR2 FQNNGV. Deletions cut 3 bases from V and 3 bases from J, with 12 bases between. The CDR3 nucleotides read TGTGCCAGCAGCTTTAACACCGGGGACTACGAGCAGTACTTC. It encodes CASSFNTGDYEQYF.

This clone was seen more than once but under ten times. This rearrangement joins TRBV5-6 to TRBJ2-3; D ambiguous. The CDR3 is 13 residues long. Trimming removed 0 bases at V and 6 bases at J, with 8 bases between. Germline loops: CDR1 SGHDT, CDR2 YYEEEE. CDR3 DNA: TGTGCCAGCAGCTTGGAAGAGGTTGATACGCAGTATTTT. Protein product: CASSLEEVDTQYF.

This clone was observed a handful of times. The chain combines TRBV6-2 or TRBV6-3 with TRBJ2-3; D is unresolved. V dropped 5 bases and J dropped 6 bases, with 9 bases sitting between them. Germline values: CDR1 MNHEY, CDR2 SVGEGT. The CDR3 length is 12 residues. The CDR3 DNA reads TGTGCCAGCAGTAACCCTACGGATACGCAGTATTTT. Its protein is CASSNPTDTQYF.

The rearrangement joins TRBV19 to TRBJ1-1, with a weak D call TRBD1 (6 bases). Trimming removed 3 bases from V and 4 bases from J, with 12 bases in between. CDR3 length equals 14 residues. Per the germline V gene, CDR1 is LNHDA and CDR2 is SQIVND (reference sequence). The CDR3 coding sequence is TGTGCCAGTAGTATGACAGGAGTGCGCACTGAAGCTTTCTTT. Translated: CASSMTGVRTEAFF.